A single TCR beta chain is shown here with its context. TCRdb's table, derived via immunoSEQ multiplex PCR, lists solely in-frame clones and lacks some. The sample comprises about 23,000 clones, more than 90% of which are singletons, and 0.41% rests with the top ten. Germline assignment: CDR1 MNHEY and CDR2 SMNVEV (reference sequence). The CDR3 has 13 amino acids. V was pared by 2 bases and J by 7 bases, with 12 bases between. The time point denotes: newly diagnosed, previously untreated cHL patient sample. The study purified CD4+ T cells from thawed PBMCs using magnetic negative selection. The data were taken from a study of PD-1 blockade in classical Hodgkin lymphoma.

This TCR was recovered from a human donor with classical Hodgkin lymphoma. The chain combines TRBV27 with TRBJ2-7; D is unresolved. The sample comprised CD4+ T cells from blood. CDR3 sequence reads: CASSLDIATEQYF. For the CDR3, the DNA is TGTGCCAGCAGTTTAGACATCGCGACAGAGCAGTACTTC.